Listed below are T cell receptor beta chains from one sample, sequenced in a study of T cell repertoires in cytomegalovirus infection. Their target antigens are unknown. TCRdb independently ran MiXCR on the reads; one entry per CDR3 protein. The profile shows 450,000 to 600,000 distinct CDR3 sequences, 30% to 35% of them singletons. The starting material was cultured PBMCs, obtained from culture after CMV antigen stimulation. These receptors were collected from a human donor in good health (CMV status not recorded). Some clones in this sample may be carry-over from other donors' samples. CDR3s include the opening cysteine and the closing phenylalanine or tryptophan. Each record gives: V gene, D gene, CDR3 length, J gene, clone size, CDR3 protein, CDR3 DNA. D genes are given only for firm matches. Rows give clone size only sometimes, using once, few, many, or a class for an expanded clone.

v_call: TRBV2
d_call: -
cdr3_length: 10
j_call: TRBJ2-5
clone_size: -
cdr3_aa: CASLVGTQYF
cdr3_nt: TGTGCCTCACTTGTCGGGACCCAGTACTTC

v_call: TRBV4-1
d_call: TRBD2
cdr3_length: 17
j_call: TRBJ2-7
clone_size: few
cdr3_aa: CASSRSWTSGATYEQYF
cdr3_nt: TGCGCCAGCAGCCGAAGTTGGACTAGCGGAGCCACCTACGAGCAGTACTTC

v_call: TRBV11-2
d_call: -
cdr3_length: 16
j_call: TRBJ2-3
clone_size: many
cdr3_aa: CASSYLKLARTDTQYF
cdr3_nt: TGTGCCAGCAGCTACCTTAAGTTGGCCCGCACAGATACGCAGTATTTT

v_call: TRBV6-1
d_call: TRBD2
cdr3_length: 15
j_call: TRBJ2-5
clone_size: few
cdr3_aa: CASSGTLAVQETQYF
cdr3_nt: TGTGCCAGCAGTGGTACTCTAGCGGTACAAGAGACCCAGTACTTC

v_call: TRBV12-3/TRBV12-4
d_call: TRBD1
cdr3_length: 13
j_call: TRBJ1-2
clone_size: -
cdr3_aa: CASSSGTGHGYTF
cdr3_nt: TGTGCCAGCAGTTCCGGGACAGGGCATGGCTACACCTTC

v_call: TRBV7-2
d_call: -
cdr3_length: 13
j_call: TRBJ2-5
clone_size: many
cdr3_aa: CASSLVVEETQYF
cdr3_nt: TGTGCCAGCAGCTTAGTAGTGGAAGAGACCCAGTACTTC

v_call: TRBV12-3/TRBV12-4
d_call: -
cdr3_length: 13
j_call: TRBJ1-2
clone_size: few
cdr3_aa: CASTDGPGSGYTF
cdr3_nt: TGTGCCAGCACAGACGGCCCAGGGTCCGGCTACACCTTC

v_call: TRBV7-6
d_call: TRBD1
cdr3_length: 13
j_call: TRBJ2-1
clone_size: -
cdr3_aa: CASSHGQGAEQFF
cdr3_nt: TGTGCCAGCAGCCACGGACAGGGAGCGGAGCAGTTCTTC

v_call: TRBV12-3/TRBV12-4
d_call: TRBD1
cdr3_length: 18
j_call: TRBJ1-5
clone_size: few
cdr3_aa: CASSNGQGPGWSNQPQHF
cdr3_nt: TGTGCCAGCAGTAACGGACAGGGGCCCGGATGGAGCAATCAGCCCCAGCATTTT

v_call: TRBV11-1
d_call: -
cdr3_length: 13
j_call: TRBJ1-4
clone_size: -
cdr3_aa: CASGRSLYEKLFF
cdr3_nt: TGTGCCAGCGGGCGAAGCCTTTATGAAAAACTGTTTTTT

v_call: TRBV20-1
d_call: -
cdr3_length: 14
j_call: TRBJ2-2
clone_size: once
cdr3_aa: CSARPSAPNGELFF
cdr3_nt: TGCAGTGCCCGCCCCTCGGCTCCTAACGGGGAGCTGTTTTTT

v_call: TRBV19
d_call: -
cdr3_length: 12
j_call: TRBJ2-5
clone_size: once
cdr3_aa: CASSKPKETQYF
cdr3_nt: TGTGCCAGTAGTAAACCGAAAGAGACCCAGTACTTC

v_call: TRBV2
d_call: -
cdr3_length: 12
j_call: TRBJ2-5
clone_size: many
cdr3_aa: CASSFREETQYF
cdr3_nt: TGTGCCAGCAGCTTCAGGGAGGAGACCCAGTACTTC

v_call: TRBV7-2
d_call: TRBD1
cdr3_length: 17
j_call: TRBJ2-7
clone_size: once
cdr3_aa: CASSLAEPGQGPYEQYF
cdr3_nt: TGTGCCAGCAGCTTAGCGGAGCCGGGACAGGGACCCTACGAGCAGTACTTC

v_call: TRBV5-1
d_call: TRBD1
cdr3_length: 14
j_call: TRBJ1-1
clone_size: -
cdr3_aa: CASSEKGQGAEAFF
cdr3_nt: TGCGCCAGCAGCGAGAAGGGACAGGGTGCTGAAGCTTTCTTT

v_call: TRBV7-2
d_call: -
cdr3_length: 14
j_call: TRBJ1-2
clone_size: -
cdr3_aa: CASSSTRAQGGYTF
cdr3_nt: TGTGCCAGCAGTTCCACAAGGGCACAGGGTGGCTACACCTTC

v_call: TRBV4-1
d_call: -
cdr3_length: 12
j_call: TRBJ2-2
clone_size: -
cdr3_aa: CASSRRAGELFF
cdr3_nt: TGCGCCAGCAGCCGGAGGGCCGGGGAGCTGTTTTTT

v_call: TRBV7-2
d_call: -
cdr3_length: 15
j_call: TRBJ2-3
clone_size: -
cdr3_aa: CASSLGGQGVDTQYF
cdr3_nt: TGTGCCAGCAGCTTGGGCGGCCAAGGGGTAGATACGCAGTATTTT

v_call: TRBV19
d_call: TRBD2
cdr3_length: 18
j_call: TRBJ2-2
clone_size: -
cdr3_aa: CASSLQLAGGSNTGELFF
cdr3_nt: TGTGCCAGTAGCCTACAACTAGCGGGAGGGTCAAACACCGGGGAGCTGTTTTTT

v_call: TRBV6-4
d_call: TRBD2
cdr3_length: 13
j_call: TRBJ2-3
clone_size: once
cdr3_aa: CATRGRATDTQYF
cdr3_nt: TGTGCCACGAGAGGGAGGGCTACAGATACGCAGTATTTT

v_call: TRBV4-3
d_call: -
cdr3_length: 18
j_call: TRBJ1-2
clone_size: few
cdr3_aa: CASSQDGLPRDINYGYTF
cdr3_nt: TGCGCCAGCAGCCAAGACGGACTACCGCGGGACATCAACTATGGCTACACCTTC

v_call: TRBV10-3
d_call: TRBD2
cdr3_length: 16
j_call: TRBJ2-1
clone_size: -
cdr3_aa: CATKAPGGGSYNEQFF
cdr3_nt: TGTGCCACGAAGGCCCCTGGCGGGGGCTCCTACAATGAGCAGTTCTTC

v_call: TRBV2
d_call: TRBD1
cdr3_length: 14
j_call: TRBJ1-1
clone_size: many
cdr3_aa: CASSGQGVNTEAFF
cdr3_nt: TGTGCCAGCAGCGGACAGGGGGTGAACACTGAAGCTTTCTTT

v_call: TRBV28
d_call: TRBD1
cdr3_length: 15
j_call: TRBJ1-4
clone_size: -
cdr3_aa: CASSGVGTGNEKLFF
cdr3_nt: TGTGCCAGCAGCGGGGTTGGGACAGGGAATGAAAAACTGTTTTTT

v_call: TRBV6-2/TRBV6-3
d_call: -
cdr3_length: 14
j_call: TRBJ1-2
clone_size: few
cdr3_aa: CASSYGGGPHGYTF
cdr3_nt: TGTGCCAGCAGTTATGGCGGGGGCCCGCATGGCTACACCTTC

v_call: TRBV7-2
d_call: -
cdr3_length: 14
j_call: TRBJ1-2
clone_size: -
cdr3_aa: CASSLSWTEVRYTF
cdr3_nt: TGTGCCAGCAGCTTATCCTGGACAGAGGTTCGCTACACCTTC